Below are 32 T cell receptor beta chains sequenced from a single sample in a study of T cell responses to AZD1222 COVID-19 vaccine. Assay: immunoSEQ multiplex PCR; the TCRdb copy retains only in-frame clones and omits some. The sample yields roughly 150,000 clones, about 91% seen once. Sample: peripheral blood, taken on day 0 of AZD1222 vaccination. These receptors all stem from an adult in good health.

This clone was seen a single time. The V gene is TRBV9, the J gene TRBJ1-1; the match to TRBD1 covers 7 bases. The CDR3 runs 19 residues. J gave up 0 bases and V 4 bases, and 18 bases lay outside the gene matches. Germline-derived CDR1 and CDR2 are SGDLS and YYNGEE. This chain's CDR3 is CASSFQSPQGQGVNTEAFF. In nucleotides, the CDR3 is TGTGCCAGCAGCTTCCAATCCCCACAGGGGCAAGGAGTGAACACTGAAGCTTTCTTT. Using reference TRBV9 and TRBJ1-1 for the parts outside the CDR3, the full variable domain is DSGVTQTPKHLITATGQRVTLRCSPRSGDLSVYWYQQSLDQGLQFLIQYYNGEERAKGNILERFSAQQFPDLHSELNLSSLELGDSALYFCASSFQSPQGQGVNTEAFFGQGTRLTVV.

The V call is TRBV30, the J call TRBJ1-2; D is unresolved. Trimming took off 4 bases at V and 4 bases at J, with 7 bases between the two ends. This CDR3 has 11 amino acids. Germline V gene lookup returns CDR1 GTSNPN and CDR2 SVGIG (reference sequence). The CDR3 DNA reads TGTGCCTGGAAACCAGTCTATGGCTACACCTTC. It yields the protein CAWKPVYGYTF.

The rearrangement links TRBV6-1 to TRBJ1-5, with a weak D call TRBD1 (5 bases). V dropped 2 bases and J dropped 1 base, with 9 bases sitting between them. Germline values: CDR1 MNHNS, CDR2 SASEGT. This CDR3 region has 15 residues. CDR3 protein: CASSEQEGSNQPQHF. CDR3 bases: TGTGCCAGCAGTGAACAGGAGGGGAGCAATCAGCCCCAGCATTTT.

The genes are TRBV5-1 and TRBJ2-3; D is unclear. The CDR3 spans 13 residues. Looked up from germline, CDR1 is SGHRS and CDR2 is YFSETQ. With 6 bases removed from V and 7 bases from J, the gap between germline ends came to 15 bases. The CDR3 loop reads CASTNPLGNTQYF. The CDR3 nucleotides read TGCGCCAGCACCAACCCCTTGGGAAATACGCAGTATTTT.

The chain is built from TRBV21-1 and TRBJ2-1; the table names TRBD2, a call not compared with the DNA. TRBV21-1 is flagged as a pseudogene. This CDR3 spans 17 amino acids. This CDR3 reads CASSEIKREGRNNEQFF. The CDR3 DNA sequence: TGTGCCAGCAGCGAGATAAAGCGGGAGGGCAGAAACAATGAGCAGTTCTTC.

The genes are TRBV5-1 and TRBJ1-5; the match to TRBD1 covers 7 bases. The germline V gene has CDR1 SGHRS and CDR2 YFSETQ. The CDR3 extends over 14 amino acids. V shed 4 bases, J shed 0 bases, and the junction held 1 base outside the gene matches. The CDR3 spells CASSRDSSNQPQHF. For the CDR3, the DNA is TGCGCCAGCAGCCGGGACAGTAGCAATCAGCCCCAGCATTTT.

Here the CDR3 reads CAGNPTASSYNEQFF. DNA of the CDR3: TGTGCCGGAAACCCCACGGCTAGCTCCTACAATGAGCAGTTCTTC. The chain employs TRBV30 and TRBJ2-1; D unresolved. Deletions cut 8 bases from V and 0 bases from J, with 17 bases between. CDR1 and CDR2 from the germline V gene are GTSNPN and SVGIG (reference sequence). The CDR3 totals 15 residues.

The CDR3 region is CASSSGQGPEKRFF. DNA for the CDR3: TGTGCCAGCAGTTCGGGACAGGGTCCCGAAAAGCGGTTTTTT. This chain joins TRBV6-6 and TRBJ1-4; TRBD1 matches at 9 bases. Unmatched junction bases numbered 13, after V lost 4 bases and J lost 16 bases. Germline V gene data show CDR1 as MNHNY and CDR2 as SVGAGI (reference sequence). The CDR3 runs to 14 residues.

The chain couples TRBV20-1 to TRBJ1-2, with D possibly being TRBD1 (5 bases). The CDR3 length is 11 residues. Germline V gene data show CDR1 as DFQATT and CDR2 as SNEGSKA (reference sequence). For the CDR3, the DNA is TGCCGAGACGGGACCCACTATGGCTACACCTTC. Protein: CRDGTHYGYTF.

The rearrangement uses TRBV28 and TRBJ1-3, with no clear D. The CDR3 length is 11 residues. The V end lost 8 bases, the J end lost 2 bases, and 4 bases lay between the germline ends. Germline loops: CDR1 MDHEN, CDR2 SYDVKM. The CDR3 bases are TGTGCCAGCGGGGCTGGAAACACCATATATTTT. Its translation: CASGAGNTIYF.

V gene TRBV2 combines with J gene TRBJ2-5; unclear D gene. V lost 8 bases, J lost 0 bases, and 13 bases lay in between. The CDR3 runs to 14 residues. Germline CDR1 is SNHLY and CDR2 is FYNNEI. CDR3 in DNA: TGTGCCAGCGGTGGCAGGATGTACCAAGAGACCCAGTACTTC. This codes for CASGGRMYQETQYF.

The chain employs TRBV30 and TRBJ2-1; TRBD1 matches at 7 bases. CDR1 and CDR2 from the germline V gene are GTSNPN and SVGIG (reference sequence). The length of the CDR3 is 14 residues. The ends lost 3 bases at V and 3 bases at J; junction bases unmatched: 5. The CDR3 DNA reads as TGTGCCTGGAGCGCCTGGACAGGCTACAATGAGCAGTTCTTC. Translation gives CAWSAWTGYNEQFF.

The chain uses TRBV28 and TRBJ2-1, with D possibly matching TRBD2 (6 bases). The CDR3 has 15 residues. Trimming removed 6 bases at V and 2 bases at J, with 14 bases between. Germline V lookup: CDR1 MDHEN, CDR2 SYDVKM. The chain's CDR3 is CASSPLADPYNEQFF. DNA for the CDR3: TGTGCCAGCAGCCCCTTAGCGGATCCCTACAATGAGCAGTTCTTC.

The CDR3 DNA is TGTGCCTGGAGTGCTCCAGGCTTGGGTTCTAACTATGGCTACACCTTC. It is translated as CAWSAPGLGSNYGYTF. The chain employs TRBV30 and TRBJ1-2; D is unclear. Germline CDR1 reads GTSNPN; CDR2 reads SVGIG (reference sequence). Trimming cost V 1 base and J 0 bases, with 15 bases left between them. The CDR3 runs to 16 residues.

The chain couples TRBV10-3 to TRBJ1-1; the match to TRBD1 covers 7 bases. The CDR3 extends over 12 amino acids. Germline CDR1 and CDR2: ENHRY and SYGVKD. Trimming removed 5 bases from V and 10 bases from J; junction bases left unmatched: 7. CDR3 protein: CAISWNRGRAFF. The CDR3 DNA follows: TGTGCCATCAGTTGGAACAGGGGCAGAGCTTTCTTT.

V and J are TRBV19 and TRBJ2-5; D remains unclear. The CDR3 is 15 amino acids. The germline V gene encodes CDR1 LNHDA and CDR2 SQIVND (reference sequence). Trimming shortened V by 1 base and J by 4 bases, and 13 bases separated the two germline ends. Here the CDR3 DNA reads TGTGCCAGTAGTATAGGGACCCTACGGAGAGAGACCCAGTACTTC. Its protein product is CASSIGTLRRETQYF.

This chain links TRBV2 with TRBJ1-5; a weak D match, TRBD1 (6 bases). This CDR3 has 15 amino acids. Germline-derived CDR1 and CDR2 are SNHLY and FYNNEI. The V and J ends lost 7 bases and 4 bases respectively, with 17 bases between them. The CDR3 sequence is CASTPARGQNQPQHF. Here the CDR3 DNA reads TGTGCCAGCACCCCTGCCAGGGGCCAAAATCAGCCCCAGCATTTT.

This chain links TRBV28 with TRBJ1-3, with no clear D. With 8 bases removed from V and 3 bases from J, the gap between germline ends came to 8 bases. The germline gives CDR1 MDHEN, CDR2 SYDVKM. CDR3 length: 12 residues. The CDR3 spells CASQLLGNTIYF. CDR3 bases: TGTGCCAGCCAGCTTCTTGGAAACACCATATATTTT.

The chain has TRBV4-1 and TRBJ2-1; 9 bases are shared with TRBD1. CDR1 and CDR2 from the germline V gene are MGHRA and YSYEKL. The CDR3 consists of 15 residues. The V segment lost 4 bases and the J segment 2 bases; nucleotides outside the gene matches: 3. The CDR3 is CASSLRQGAYNEQFF. The CDR3 nucleotides read TGCGCCAGCAGCCTCCGACAGGGGGCCTACAATGAGCAGTTCTTC.

The chain links TRBV19 to TRBJ2-3; D unresolved. Germline loops: CDR1 LNHDA, CDR2 SQIVND (reference sequence). V was shortened by 3 bases and J by 7 bases, with 8 bases between the two germline ends. The CDR3 runs to 12 residues. The CDR3 sequence: CASSIRQNTQYF. CDR3 bases: TGTGCCAGTAGTATCCGTCAAAATACGCAGTATTTT.

About this clone: Distinct nucleotide sequences in the sample also encode this CDR3. The chain links TRBV18 to TRBJ2-7, with TRBD1 matching 7 bases. CDR1 is KGHSH, CDR2 LQKENI, per germline. The CDR3 is 14 amino acids. The V gene end was trimmed by 6 bases and the J gene end by 2 bases; junction bases not matched to a gene: 7. As DNA, the CDR3 is TGTGCCAGCTCGAGGGACAGCGGTCCCTACGAGCAGTACTTC. Its protein is CASSRDSGPYEQYF. The full variable domain, its missing parts supplied by reference TRBV18 and TRBJ2-7, is NAGVMQNPRHLVRRRGQEARLRCSPMKGHSHVYWYRQLPEEGLKFMVYLQKENIIDESGMPKERFSAEFPKEGPSILRIQQVVRGDSAAYFCASSRDSGPYEQYFGPGTRLTVT.

The CDR3: CASSPQNIPNTEAFF. As DNA, the CDR3 is TGTGCCAGCAGCCCTCAGAACATACCGAACACTGAAGCTTTCTTT. The chain employs TRBV9 and TRBJ1-1; no clear D gene. There are 15 residues in the CDR3. Germline assignment: CDR1 SGDLS and CDR2 YYNGEE. Trimming shortened V by 4 bases and J by 1 base, and 14 bases separated the two germline ends. Full variable domain (outside the CDR3, taken from reference TRBV9 and TRBJ1-1): DSGVTQTPKHLITATGQRVTLRCSPRSGDLSVYWYQQSLDQGLQFLIQYYNGEERAKGNILERFSAQQFPDLHSELNLSSLELGDSALYFCASSPQNIPNTEAFFGQGTRLTVV.

The V and J genes are TRBV12-3 or TRBV12-4 and TRBJ1-5, with D uncertain. Trimming took 1 base from V and 11 from J, leaving 12 bases between them. The CDR3 contains 13 residues. DNA for the CDR3: TGTGCCAGCAGTTTAGAATCCGATACGGCCCAGCATTTT. As protein: CASSLESDTAQHF.

This clone was counted a single time. This chain links TRBV29-1 with TRBJ1-2; D is uncertain. V lost 3 bases and J 3 bases, leaving 8 bases between the germline ends. Germline V gene data show CDR1 as SQVTM and CDR2 as ANQGSEA. The CDR3 runs 12 residues. CDR3 amino acids: CSVDRSHYGYTF. CDR3 sequence (DNA): TGCAGCGTTGACAGGAGCCACTATGGCTACACCTTC.

J is TRBJ2-7 and V is TRBV5-1, with 13 bases identical to TRBD2. The germline CDR1 and CDR2 sequences are SGHRS and YFSETQ. The CDR3 consists of 16 residues. The ends lost 0 bases at V and 3 bases at J; junction bases unmatched: 3. The CDR3 DNA sequence: TGCGCCAGCAGCTTGGGACTAGCGGGAGGAGACTACGAGCAGTACTTC. Its protein product is CASSLGLAGGDYEQYF.

The V gene is TRBV30, the J gene TRBJ1-1; no reliable D call. The germline V gene encodes CDR1 GTSNPN and CDR2 SVGIG (reference sequence). V dropped 4 bases and J dropped 1 base, with 4 bases sitting between them. The CDR3 sequence is 11 residues long. The CDR3 region has the DNA TGTGCCTGGATGGGGAACACTGAAGCTTTCTTT. Its translation is CAWMGNTEAFF.

The chain recombines TRBV5-1 with TRBJ2-7, with D hard to call. V lost 5 bases, J lost 2 bases, and 11 bases lay in between. Germline V gene lookup returns CDR1 SGHRS and CDR2 YFSETQ. This CDR3 region has 13 residues. The CDR3 DNA reads TGCGCCAGCAGTCAACACGGAGCCTACGAGCAGTACTTC. Protein product: CASSQHGAYEQYF.

This chain connects TRBV30 to TRBJ1-2, with 7 bases lining up with TRBD1. With 3 bases clipped from V and 7 bases from J, the junction kept 5 bases outside the gene matches. This CDR3 has 12 amino acids. CDR1 is GTSNPN, CDR2 SVGIG, per germline (reference sequence). The CDR3 sequence is CAWRRGPSGYTF. DNA for the CDR3: TGTGCCTGGAGGAGGGGGCCAAGTGGCTACACCTTC.

A remark on this clone: Other DNA sequences of this sample code for an identical CDR3. The CDR3 region has the DNA TGTGCCAGCAGTTTTCGGGGTAATCAGCCCCAGCATTTT. Encoded protein: CASSFRGNQPQHF. The genes are TRBV27 and TRBJ1-5; D gene ambiguous. Trimming pared 3 bases from V and 4 bases from J, leaving 7 bases between. This CDR3 has 13 residues. CDR1 and CDR2 from the germline V gene are MNHEY and SMNVEV (reference sequence).

This clone was recorded once. The chain is built from TRBV16 and TRBJ2-6, with D unclear. The CDR3 is 16 residues long. Germline V gene data show CDR1 as KGHSY and CDR2 as FQNENV. V shed 0 bases and J shed 0 bases, with 6 bases lying between them. As DNA, the CDR3 is TGTGCCAGCAGCCAATCAAGTCGCTCTGGGGCCAACGTCCTGACTTTC. Encoded protein: CASSQSSRSGANVLTF. The full variable domain, in which reference TRBV16 and TRBJ2-6 provide the parts outside the CDR3, is GEEVAQTPKHLVRGEGQKAKLYCAPIKGHSYVFWYQQVLKNEFKFLISFQNENVFDETGMPKERFSAKCLPNSPCSLEIQATKLEDSAVYFCASSQSSRSGANVLTFGAGSRLTVL.

CDR3 coding DNA: TGTGCCAGCAGCTTAGGTACAGGGGCAACTAATGAAAAACTGTTTTTT. It codes for CASSLGTGATNEKLFF. J is TRBJ1-4 and V is TRBV11-2, with TRBD1 matching over 7 bases. This CDR3 has 16 amino acids. The germline gives CDR1 SGHAT, CDR2 FQNNGV. With V trimmed by 1 base and J by 0 bases, 2 bases remained unmatched.

This CDR3 is CASNRAQGSGYTF. Written as DNA, the CDR3 is TGTGCCAGCAACAGAGCGCAGGGTAGTGGCTACACCTTC. V and J are TRBV28 and TRBJ1-2; possibly TRBD1 for D (5 bases). The germline CDR1 and CDR2 sequences are MDHEN and SYDVKM. Trimming took 7 bases from V and 7 from J, leaving 16 bases between them. There are 13 residues in the CDR3.